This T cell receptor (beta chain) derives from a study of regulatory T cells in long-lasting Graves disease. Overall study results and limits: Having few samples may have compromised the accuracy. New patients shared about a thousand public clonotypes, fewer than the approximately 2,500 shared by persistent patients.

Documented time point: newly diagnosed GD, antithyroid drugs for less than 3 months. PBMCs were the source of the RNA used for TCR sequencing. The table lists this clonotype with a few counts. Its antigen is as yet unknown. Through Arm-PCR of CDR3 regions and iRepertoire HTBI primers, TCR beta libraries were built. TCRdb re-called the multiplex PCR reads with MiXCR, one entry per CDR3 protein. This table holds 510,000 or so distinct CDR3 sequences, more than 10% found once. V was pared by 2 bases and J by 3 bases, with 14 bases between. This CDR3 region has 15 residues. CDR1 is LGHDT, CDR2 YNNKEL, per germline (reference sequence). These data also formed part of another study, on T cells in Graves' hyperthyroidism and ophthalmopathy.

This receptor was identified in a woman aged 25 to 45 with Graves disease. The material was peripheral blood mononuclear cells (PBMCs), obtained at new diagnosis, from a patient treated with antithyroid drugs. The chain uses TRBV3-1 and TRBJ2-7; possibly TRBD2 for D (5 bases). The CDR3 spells CASSQTRTGFYEQYF. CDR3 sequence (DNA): TGTGCCAGCAGCCAAACAAGGACTGGTTTCTACGAGCAGTACTTC.